This is a list of T cell receptor beta chains from one sample in a study of OX40 agonist ivuxolimab in advanced cancers. Clones were read by immunoSEQ multiplex PCR, and TCRdb kept only the in-frame ones, dropping some. The sample contains 35,000 to 40,000 clones, around 82% of which appear only once. The sequences come from CD4+ or CD8+ T cells sorted from blood, collected in a trial of the OX40 agonist ivuxolimab. These receptors all come from an adult with an advanced solid tumor such as melanoma, head and neck, liver or kidney cancer. CDR3s include the opening cysteine and the closing phenylalanine or tryptophan. A D gene is named only where the DNA matches it firmly. Size is omitted from some rows. Given values are once, few, many or a class for expanded clones.

j_call	v_call	cdr3_length	d_call	clone_size	cdr3_nt	cdr3_aa
TRBJ2-1	TRBV2	12	.	.	TGTGCCAGCAGTGAAAGCGGGAATGAGCAGTTCTTC	CASSESGNEQFF
TRBJ1-1	TRBV19	13	.	.	TGTGCCAGTAGTATGGGGAGGAACACTGAAGCTTTCTTT	CASSMGRNTEAFF
TRBJ1-1	TRBV4-3	13	.	.	TGCGCCAGCAGCCAAGATACAGACACTGAAGCTTTCTTT	CASSQDTDTEAFF
TRBJ2-7	TRBV27	15	.	.	TGTGCCAGCAGTTTATTTCAGGGGGGAGTCTACGAGCAGTACTTC	CASSLFQGGVYEQYF
TRBJ1-5	TRBV5-6	17	TRBD1	.	TGTGCCAGCAGCCGAAAACCTAGACAGGGGGCTGTTCAGCCCCAGCATTTT	CASSRKPRQGAVQPQHF
TRBJ1-1	TRBV5-1	15	TRBD1	once	TGCGCCAGCACCGGACAGGGAGGCGTGAACACTGAAGCTTTCTTT	CASTGQGGVNTEAFF
TRBJ1-4	TRBV5-4	16	.	few	TGTGCCAGCAGCTTGGGGTCCCTCGGAACTAATGAAAAACTGTTTTTT	CASSLGSLGTNEKLFF
TRBJ1-2	TRBV6-1	11	.	few	TGTGCCAGCAGCGTGGGGGGCAGCTACACCTTC	CASSVGGSYTF
TRBJ1-2	TRBV19	15	TRBD1	once	TGTGCCAGTAGTCCGGGACAGGGGACTCCCTGGGGCTACACCTTC	CASSPGQGTPWGYTF
TRBJ1-1	TRBV10-3	14	TRBD1	.	TGTGCCATCACGACAGGGAATTTGGACACTGAAGCTTTCTTT	CAITTGNLDTEAFF
TRBJ2-7	TRBV5-4	14	.	.	TGTGCCAGCAGCTTGGAGGTCGCTTCCTACGAGCAGTACTTC	CASSLEVASYEQYF
TRBJ2-7	TRBV6-1	13	.	once	TGTGCCTCTGCGGGTCGTCTAGGGTACGAGCAGTACTTC	CASAGRLGYEQYF
TRBJ1-5	TRBV19	12	.	.	TGTGCCACCCGGACAGGCAATCAGCCCCAGCATTTT	CATRTGNQPQHF
TRBJ1-2	TRBV11-3	13	.	.	TGTGCCAGCAGCTCATCGAGCGGCTATGGCTACACCTTC	CASSSSSGYGYTF
TRBJ1-2	TRBV14	14	.	.	TGTGCCAGCAGCCAAGTGGGCCTAACCTATGGCTACACCTTC	CASSQVGLTYGYTF
TRBJ1-2	TRBV5-5	15	.	few	TGTGCCAGCCAAAGGCGCGGGGGGGCTAACTATGGCTACACCTTC	CASQRRGGANYGYTF
TRBJ2-1	TRBV7-2	16	.	.	TGTGCCAGCAGCTCTCGTCAGTGGCCCCGATACAATGAGCAGTTCTTC	CASSSRQWPRYNEQFF
TRBJ2-5	TRBV18	13	.	few	TGTGCCAGCTCACCATATGGGGAAGAGACCCAGTACTTC	CASSPYGEETQYF
TRBJ2-5	TRBV30	13	.	.	TGTGCCTGGAGTAGGTCGACATCGGAGACCCAGTACTTC	CAWSRSTSETQYF
TRBJ1-1	TRBV5-4	14	.	.	TGTGCCAGCAGCTTGTCTGGAGCGGACACTGAAGCTTTCTTT	CASSLSGADTEAFF
TRBJ2-6	TRBV5-1	16	TRBD1	few	TGCGCCAGCAGCTGGACAGGGGGCGGTGGGGCCAACGTCCTGACTTTC	CASSWTGGGGANVLTF
TRBJ2-1	TRBV25-1	17	TRBD1	.	TGTGCCAGCAGTAGAGATTCCGGGACAGGCTCCTACAATGAGCAGTTCTTC	CASSRDSGTGSYNEQFF
TRBJ2-5	TRBV5-5	15	.	.	TGTGCCAGCAGCTTGGTCTGGGACAACCAAGAGACCCAGTACTTC	CASSLVWDNQETQYF
TRBJ1-2	TRBV29-1	12	.	.	TGCAGCGTTGTACAGGGCGGGGATGGCTACACCTTC	CSVVQGGDGYTF
TRBJ1-2	TRBV2	14	.	.	TGTGCCAGCAGTGACGTCTGGGAAAGGGATGGCTACACCTTC	CASSDVWERDGYTF
TRBJ2-5	TRBV5-6	14	.	.	TGTGCCAGCAGCTTGGCCAGGGGCCAAGAGACCCAGTACTTC	CASSLARGQETQYF
TRBJ2-2	TRBV20-1	9	.	.	TGCAGTGCTCTCGCGGAGCTGTTTTTT	CSALAELFF
TRBJ2-3	TRBV5-1	14	TRBD2	.	TGCGCCAGCAGCTTGCGGGCGGGAGTGGATACGCAGTATTTT	CASSLRAGVDTQYF
TRBJ1-6	TRBV19	14	.	.	TGTGCCAGTAGTATAGCCGGGGGTGATTCACCCCTCCACTTT	CASSIAGGDSPLHF
TRBJ1-2	TRBV19	17	TRBD1	.	TGTGCCAGTAGTAAAGATTTTATAGGACAGGGAATGAAGGGCTACACCTTC	CASSKDFIGQGMKGYTF
TRBJ1-4	TRBV19	13	.	.	TGTGCCAGTTGGGGACGGACTAATGAAAAACTGTTTTTT	CASWGRTNEKLFF
TRBJ2-1	TRBV2	15	TRBD2	few	TGTGCCAGCAGTGTTGGACTAGCGGGAGAGGGGGGCGCGGTCTTC	CASSVGLAGEGGAVF
TRBJ2-5	TRBV6-6	16	TRBD2	.	TGTGCCAGCAGTTCTCGGACTAGCGGAAGACAAGAGACCCAGTACTTC	CASSSRTSGRQETQYF
TRBJ1-3	TRBV9	18	.	.	TGTGCCAGCAGCGTAGCGGCGTCGGGCGGTTACTCTGGAAACACCATATATTTT	CASSVAASGGYSGNTIYF
TRBJ2-3	TRBV27	15	.	.	TGTGCCAGCAGTTTAGTCGGGATTGGCACAGATACGCAGTATTTT	CASSLVGIGTDTQYF
TRBJ2-7	TRBV7-8	15	TRBD1	few	TGTGCCAGCAGCCTGAGGACAGGGGGCTCCAACGAGCAGTACTTC	CASSLRTGGSNEQYF
TRBJ1-4	TRBV2	15	TRBD1	few	TGTGCCAGCAGTGACGTAGGGACAGGGTCTGAAAAACTGTTTTTT	CASSDVGTGSEKLFF
TRBJ2-4	TRBV5-5	14	.	.	TGTGCCAGCAGCCTCCCGCGGGATGGAAACATTCAGTACTTC	CASSLPRDGNIQYF
TRBJ2-1	TRBV6-5	13	.	.	TGTGCCAGCAGTTACTCACCCCCCAATGAGCAGTTCTTC	CASSYSPPNEQFF
TRBJ2-3	TRBV6-4	14	TRBD2	.	TGTGCCAGCAGTGAAGCGGGAAGCACAGATACGCAGTATTTT	CASSEAGSTDTQYF
TRBJ2-6	TRBV19	14	.	.	TGTGCCAGTAACGTGGGCTCTGGGGCCAACGTCCTGACTTTC	CASNVGSGANVLTF
TRBJ2-1	TRBV7-9	12	.	.	TGTGCCAGCAGCTTATCCTACAATGAGCAGTTCTTC	CASSLSYNEQFF
TRBJ1-1	TRBV10-1	15	TRBD1	medium-sized	TGCGCCAGCAGTATGGCAAGGACAGGCAGCACTGAAGCTTTCTTT	CASSMARTGSTEAFF
TRBJ2-7	TRBV5-8	16	.	medium-sized	TGTGCCAGCACCTCTGTCGGTCAAGGCCCAGGGAACGAGCAGTACTTC	CASTSVGQGPGNEQYF
TRBJ2-7	TRBV7-8	14	TRBD2	.	TGTGCCAGCAGCTTACTATCGACTAGCAACGAGCAGTACTTC	CASSLLSTSNEQYF
TRBJ1-1	TRBV27	16	TRBD1	few	TGTGCCAGCAGTTCCCCGGGACAGGGGTCGGGCACTGAAGCTTTCTTT	CASSSPGQGSGTEAFF
TRBJ2-7	TRBV4-3	13	.	once	TGCGCCAGCAGCGGCGGGACGACCTACGAGCAGTACTTC	CASSGGTTYEQYF
TRBJ2-7	TRBV7-6	12	TRBD2	.	TGTGCCAGCAGCGTTTCGGGGGGAGCGCAGTACTTC	CASSVSGGAQYF
TRBJ2-1	TRBV10-3	14	.	once	TGTGCCATCAGTGATCGGACTGGCTACAATGAGCAGTTCTTC	CAISDRTGYNEQFF
TRBJ2-3	TRBV10-2	15	TRBD2	.	TGCGCCAGCAGCTGGACTAGCGTTAGCACAGATACGCAGTATTTT	CASSWTSVSTDTQYF
TRBJ2-5	TRBV18	13	.	.	TGTGCCAGCTCGCCGGAGATGCAAGAGACCCAGTACTTC	CASSPEMQETQYF
TRBJ2-1	TRBV13	13	TRBD2	few	TGTGCCAGCAGTCCGGGGGGGTCCAATGAGCAGTTCTTC	CASSPGGSNEQFF